The rows below give T cell receptor beta chains drawn from one sample of a study of metastatic and nonmetastatic thyroid tumors. TCRdb re-called the PCR reads via MiXCR. This table has tens of thousands of clones, around 12% appearing once. Material: blood. These receptors were taken from a female donor with papillary thyroid cancer or a benign thyroid nodule (not recorded which). Some clones in this sample may be carry-over from other donors' samples. The conserved cysteine and the conserved F or W are not part of the CDR3 here. The D gene is left open where the match is weak. Clone sizes are given selectively: once, few, many, or a class where the clone is expanded.

len,v_gene,d_gene,j_gene,abundance,CDR3aa
11,TRBV20-1,-,TRBJ1-2,many,SARDPQGISYT
13,TRBV9,-,TRBJ2-5,many,ASSVLGEGVETQY
14,TRBV6-1,-,TRBJ1-5,few,ASSGGGQSLNQPQH
11,TRBV20-1,-,TRBJ2-7,many,SARPGQQYEQY
16,TRBV7-3,TRBD2,TRBJ2-1,many,ASSFNVFGGRNNNEQF
11,TRBV10-3,-,TRBJ1-5,many,AISESSPQPQH
11,TRBV7-9,-,TRBJ2-7,-,PIRSGPDYEQY
12,TRBV27,TRBD1,TRBJ2-7,-,ASSYRGSSYEQY
13,TRBV24-1,TRBD1,TRBJ1-6,medium-sized,ATSDAGTGDSPLH
12,TRBV7-2,TRBD1,TRBJ1-1,many,ASSLGGRGAEAF
11,TRBV7-3,-,TRBJ1-1,many,ASSSDRNTEAF
10,TRBV30,-,TRBJ1-5,many,AWSPGNQPQH
13,TRBV5-5,TRBD1,TRBJ2-7,many,ASSYGQGAVYEQY
9,TRBV18,-,TRBJ1-4,many,ASSPDEKLF
12,TRBV7-8,-,TRBJ1-5,many,ASSSRQSPQPQH
15,TRBV7-8,-,TRBJ1-3,-,ASSSSTMEWGGNTIY
14,TRBV4-1,TRBD1,TRBJ2-7,many,ASSQDPGGSAYEQY
13,TRBV27,-,TRBJ1-5,many,ASSQAGGGNQPQH
13,TRBV9,-,TRBJ2-7,many,ASSVVPGDLYEQY
13,TRBV4-2,-,TRBJ2-7,once,ASSQAGTGTYEHY
11,TRBV6-1,-,TRBJ1-1,many,ASRSTVDTEAF
14,TRBV9,-,TRBJ2-2,many,ASSGRGPARAGELF
14,TRBV7-9,-,TRBJ1-1,many,ASSLSGGLVNTEAF
13,TRBV5-6,-,TRBJ1-2,many,ASSLPGVNLYDYT
11,TRBV19,-,TRBJ1-2,medium-sized,ASADRDPFGYT
10,TRBV7-9,-,TRBJ1-1,many,ASSLAKSEAF
11,TRBV6-1,-,TRBJ1-1,many,ATYNPGTGRAF
17,TRBV4-1,TRBD1,TRBJ1-1,-,ASSPGTANTFQSNTEAF
10,TRBV29-1,-,TRBJ2-7,many,SVATAGYEQY
14,TRBV5-1,-,TRBJ2-1,many,ASSLEYGSSYNEQF
12,TRBV6-1,-,TRBJ1-5,few,ASSEWVGEHPQH
11,TRBV7-2,-,TRBJ2-5,many,ASSRPVQETQY
13,TRBV7-3,-,TRBJ2-7,-,ASSSLARGTYEQY
10,TRBV6-1,-,TRBJ1-2,medium-sized,ASGRQDYGYT
14,TRBV11-1,TRBD2,TRBJ2-1,many,ASSLWGLAGGNEQF
12,TRBV11-2,TRBD1,TRBJ2-7,many,ASSPLLTGVEQY
14,TRBV30,-,TRBJ2-5,-,AWSGGPEGPQETQY
13,TRBV6-6,-,TRBJ2-2,many,ASSYSRQHTGELF
14,TRBV4-3,-,TRBJ2-6,many,ASSQDVWAGANVLT
13,TRBV30,-,TRBJ1-6,many,AWRPGGSYNSPLH
14,TRBV5-1,TRBD1,TRBJ1-6,many,ASSFYIRDRNSPLH
11,TRBV5-1,-,TRBJ1-1,many,ASSMNQNTEAF
14,TRBV25-1,-,TRBJ1-1,many,ASSESVYKQGSRAF
13,TRBV2,TRBD2,TRBJ2-7,medium-sized,ASSEGAGSSHEQY
14,TRBV19,-,TRBJ1-3,many,ASNPLGGSSGNTIY
15,TRBV9,TRBD1,TRBJ2-2,many,ASSEGARRVVTGELF
15,TRBV6-2/TRBV6-3,-,TRBJ2-7,-,ASTPVGAGPPGPEQY
12,TRBV9,TRBD1,TRBJ2-1,many,ASSARDRDNEQF
12,TRBV7-2,-,TRBJ2-5,-,ASSFHGGQETQY
13,TRBV6-4,-,TRBJ2-2,-,ASSGRSEVTGELF
12,TRBV2,-,TRBJ1-4,many,ASKAATTNEKLF
13,TRBV28,TRBD1,TRBJ2-7,medium-sized,ASSPNGQGTHEQY
14,TRBV6-1,TRBD2,TRBJ2-1,medium-sized,ASSELAGGPYNEQF
11,TRBV6-1,-,TRBJ1-1,many,ASSVDLNTEAF
12,TRBV5-1,-,TRBJ2-1,many,ASSLSPEGNEQF
12,TRBV6-5,-,TRBJ2-7,many,ASSYQGGSYEQY
14,TRBV7-2,-,TRBJ2-5,many,ASSLAGRQTGETQY